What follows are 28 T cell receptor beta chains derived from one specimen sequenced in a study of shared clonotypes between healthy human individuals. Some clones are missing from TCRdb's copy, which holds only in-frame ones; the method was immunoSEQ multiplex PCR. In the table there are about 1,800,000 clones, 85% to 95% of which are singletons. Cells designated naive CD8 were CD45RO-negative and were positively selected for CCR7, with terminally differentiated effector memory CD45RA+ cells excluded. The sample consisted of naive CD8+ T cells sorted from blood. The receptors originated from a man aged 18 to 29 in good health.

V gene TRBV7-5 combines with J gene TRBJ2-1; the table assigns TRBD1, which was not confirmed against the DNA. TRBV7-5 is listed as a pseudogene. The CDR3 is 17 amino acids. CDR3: CARSLALDRGSYNEQFF. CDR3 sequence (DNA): TGTGCCAGAAGCTTAGCACTCGACAGGGGATCCTACAATGAGCAGTTCTTC.

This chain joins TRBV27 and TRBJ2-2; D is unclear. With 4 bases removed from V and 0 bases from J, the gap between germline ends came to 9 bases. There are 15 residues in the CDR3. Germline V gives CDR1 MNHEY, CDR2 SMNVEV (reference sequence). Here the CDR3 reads CASSSPTANTGELFF. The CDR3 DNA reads TGTGCCAGCAGTTCTCCCACAGCGAACACCGGGGAGCTGTTTTTT.

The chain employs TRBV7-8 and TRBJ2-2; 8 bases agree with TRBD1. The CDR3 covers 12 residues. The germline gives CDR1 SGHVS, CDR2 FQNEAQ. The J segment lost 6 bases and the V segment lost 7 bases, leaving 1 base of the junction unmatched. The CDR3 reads CASIRGPGELFF. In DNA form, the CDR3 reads TGTGCCAGCATCAGGGGGCCCGGGGAGCTGTTTTTT.

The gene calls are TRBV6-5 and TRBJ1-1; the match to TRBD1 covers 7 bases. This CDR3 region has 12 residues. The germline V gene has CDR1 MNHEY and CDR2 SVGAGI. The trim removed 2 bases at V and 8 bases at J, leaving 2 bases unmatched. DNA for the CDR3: TGTGCCAGCAGTTACGTGGGACAGGAAGCTTTCTTT. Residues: CASSYVGQEAFF.

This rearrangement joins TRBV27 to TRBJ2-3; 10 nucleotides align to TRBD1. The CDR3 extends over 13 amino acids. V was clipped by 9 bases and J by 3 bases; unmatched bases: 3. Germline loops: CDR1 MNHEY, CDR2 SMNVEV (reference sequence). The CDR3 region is CARGQGGTDTQYF. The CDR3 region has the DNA TGTGCCAGAGGACAGGGGGGGACAGATACGCAGTATTTT.

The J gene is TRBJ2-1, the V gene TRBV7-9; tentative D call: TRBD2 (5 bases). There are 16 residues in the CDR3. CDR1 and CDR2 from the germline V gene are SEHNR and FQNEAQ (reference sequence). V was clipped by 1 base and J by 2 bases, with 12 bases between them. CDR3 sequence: CASSLGPGFPYNEQFF. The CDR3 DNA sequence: TGTGCCAGCAGCTTAGGTCCGGGATTCCCCTACAATGAGCAGTTCTTC.

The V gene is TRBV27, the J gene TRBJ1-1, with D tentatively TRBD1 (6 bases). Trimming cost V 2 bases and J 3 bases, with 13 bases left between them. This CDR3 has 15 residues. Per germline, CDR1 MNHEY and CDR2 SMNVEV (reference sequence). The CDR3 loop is CASSLRGGLHTEAFF. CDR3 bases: TGTGCCAGCAGTTTAAGGGGGGGCCTTCACACTGAAGCTTTCTTT.

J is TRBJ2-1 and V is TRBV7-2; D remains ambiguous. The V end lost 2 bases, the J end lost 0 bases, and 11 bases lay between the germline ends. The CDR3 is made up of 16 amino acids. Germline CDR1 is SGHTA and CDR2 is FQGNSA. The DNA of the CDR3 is TGTGCCAGCAGCTTAATTGGAACGGTCTCCTACAATGAGCAGTTCTTC. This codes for CASSLIGTVSYNEQFF.

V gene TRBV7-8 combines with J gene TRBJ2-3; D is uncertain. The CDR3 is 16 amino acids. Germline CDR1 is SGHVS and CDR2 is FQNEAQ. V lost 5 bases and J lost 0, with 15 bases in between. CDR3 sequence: CASSVLITTSTDTQYF. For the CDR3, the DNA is TGTGCCAGCAGCGTCCTCATAACCACTAGCACAGATACGCAGTATTTT.

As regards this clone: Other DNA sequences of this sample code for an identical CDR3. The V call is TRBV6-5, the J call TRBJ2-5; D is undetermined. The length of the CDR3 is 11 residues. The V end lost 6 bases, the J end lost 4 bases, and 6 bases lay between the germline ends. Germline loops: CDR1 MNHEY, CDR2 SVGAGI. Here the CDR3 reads CASSLGETQYF. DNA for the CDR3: TGTGCCAGCAGCCTGGGAGAGACCCAGTACTTC.

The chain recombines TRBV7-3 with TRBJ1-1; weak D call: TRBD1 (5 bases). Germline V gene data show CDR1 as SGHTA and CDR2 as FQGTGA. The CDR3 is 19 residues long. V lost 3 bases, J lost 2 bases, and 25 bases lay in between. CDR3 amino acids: CASSFKSWTTPGGNTEAFF. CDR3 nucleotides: TGTGCCAGCAGCTTTAAGTCCTGGACAACCCCTGGAGGAAACACTGAAGCTTTCTTT.

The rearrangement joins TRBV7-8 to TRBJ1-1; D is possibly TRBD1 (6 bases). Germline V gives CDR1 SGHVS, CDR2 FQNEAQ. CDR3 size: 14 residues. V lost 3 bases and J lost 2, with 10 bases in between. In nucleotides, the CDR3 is TGTGCCAGCAGCTTTTACAGGGACAACACTGAAGCTTTCTTT. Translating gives CASSFYRDNTEAFF.

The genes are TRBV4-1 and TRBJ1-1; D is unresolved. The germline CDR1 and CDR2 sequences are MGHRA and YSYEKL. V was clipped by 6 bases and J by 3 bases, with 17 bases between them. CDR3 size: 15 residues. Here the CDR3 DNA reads TGCGCCAGCAGAACCATCGAGGCGATGGACACTGAAGCTTTCTTT. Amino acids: CASRTIEAMDTEAFF.

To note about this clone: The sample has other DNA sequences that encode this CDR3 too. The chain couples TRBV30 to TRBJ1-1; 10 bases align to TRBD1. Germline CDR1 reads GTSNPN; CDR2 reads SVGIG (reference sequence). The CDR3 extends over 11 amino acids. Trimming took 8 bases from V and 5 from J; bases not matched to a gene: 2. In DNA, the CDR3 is TGTGCCGGGGACAGGGGAACTGAAGCTTTCTTT. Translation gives CAGDRGTEAFF.

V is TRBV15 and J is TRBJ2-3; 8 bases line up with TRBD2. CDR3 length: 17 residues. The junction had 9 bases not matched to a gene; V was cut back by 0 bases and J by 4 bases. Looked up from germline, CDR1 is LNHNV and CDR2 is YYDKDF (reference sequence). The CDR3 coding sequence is TGTGCCACCAGCAGAGACGGGTTGAGCGGGAGCCCAGATACGCAGTATTTT. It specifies CATSRDGLSGSPDTQYF.

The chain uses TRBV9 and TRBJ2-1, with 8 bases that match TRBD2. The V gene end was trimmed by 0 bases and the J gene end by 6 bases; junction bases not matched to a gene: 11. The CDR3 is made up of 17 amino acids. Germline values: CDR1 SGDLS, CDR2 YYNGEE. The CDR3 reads CASSVGSGGDYLNEQFF. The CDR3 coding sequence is TGTGCCAGCAGCGTAGGTTCGGGAGGGGACTATCTCAATGAGCAGTTCTTC.

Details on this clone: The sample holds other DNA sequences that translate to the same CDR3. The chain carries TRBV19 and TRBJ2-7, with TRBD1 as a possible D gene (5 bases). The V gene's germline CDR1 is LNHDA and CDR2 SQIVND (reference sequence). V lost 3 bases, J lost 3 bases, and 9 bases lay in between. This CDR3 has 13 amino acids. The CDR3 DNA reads TGTGCCAGTAGTATCATCCAGGGCTACGAGCAGTACTTC. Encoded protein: CASSIIQGYEQYF. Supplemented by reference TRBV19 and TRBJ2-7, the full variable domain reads DGGITQSPKYLFRKEGQNVTLSCEQNLNHDAMYWYRQDPGQGLRLIYYSQIVNDFQKGDIAEGYSVSREKKESFPLTVTSAQKNPTAFYLCASSIIQGYEQYFGPGTRLTVT.

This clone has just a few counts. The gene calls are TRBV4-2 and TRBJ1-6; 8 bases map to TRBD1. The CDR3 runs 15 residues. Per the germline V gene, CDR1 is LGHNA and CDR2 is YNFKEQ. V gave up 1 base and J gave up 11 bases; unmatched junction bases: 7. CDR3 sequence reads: CASSQVDRDGTPLHF. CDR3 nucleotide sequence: TGTGCCAGCAGCCAAGTGGACAGGGACGGGACACCCCTCCACTTT.

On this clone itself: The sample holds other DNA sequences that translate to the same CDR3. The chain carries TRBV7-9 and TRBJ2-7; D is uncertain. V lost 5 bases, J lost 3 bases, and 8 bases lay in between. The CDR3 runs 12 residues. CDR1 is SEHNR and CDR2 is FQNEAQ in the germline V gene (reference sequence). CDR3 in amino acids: CASSHLNYEQYF. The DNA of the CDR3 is TGTGCCAGCAGCCATCTCAACTACGAGCAGTACTTC.

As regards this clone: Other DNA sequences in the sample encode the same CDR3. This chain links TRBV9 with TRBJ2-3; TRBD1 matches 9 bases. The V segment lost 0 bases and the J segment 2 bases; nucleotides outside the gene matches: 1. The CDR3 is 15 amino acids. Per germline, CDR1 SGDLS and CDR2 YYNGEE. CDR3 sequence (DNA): TGTGCCAGCAGCGTAGTACAGGGGGCCACAGATACGCAGTATTTT. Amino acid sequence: CASSVVQGATDTQYF.

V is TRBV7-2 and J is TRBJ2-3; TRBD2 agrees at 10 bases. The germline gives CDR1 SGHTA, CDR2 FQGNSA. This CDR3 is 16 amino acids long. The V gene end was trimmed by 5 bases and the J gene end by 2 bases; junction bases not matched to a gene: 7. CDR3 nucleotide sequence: TGTGCCAGCAGCCTAGGACTAGCGGACATCACAGATACGCAGTATTTT. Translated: CASSLGLADITDTQYF.

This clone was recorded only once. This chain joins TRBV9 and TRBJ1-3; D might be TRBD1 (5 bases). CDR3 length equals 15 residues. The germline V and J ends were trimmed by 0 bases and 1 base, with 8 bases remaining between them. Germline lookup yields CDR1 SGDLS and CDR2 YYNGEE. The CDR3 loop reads CASSVEEGSGNTIYF. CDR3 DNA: TGTGCCAGCAGCGTAGAGGAGGGGTCTGGAAACACCATATATTTT.

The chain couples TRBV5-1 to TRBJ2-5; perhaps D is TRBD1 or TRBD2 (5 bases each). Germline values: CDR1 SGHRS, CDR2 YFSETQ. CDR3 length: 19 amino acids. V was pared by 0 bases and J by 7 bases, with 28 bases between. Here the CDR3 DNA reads TGCGCCAGCAGCTTGGGCCCCATAAACCGGGACCTCCTGTTTTGGACCCAGTACTTC. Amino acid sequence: CASSLGPINRDLLFWTQYF.

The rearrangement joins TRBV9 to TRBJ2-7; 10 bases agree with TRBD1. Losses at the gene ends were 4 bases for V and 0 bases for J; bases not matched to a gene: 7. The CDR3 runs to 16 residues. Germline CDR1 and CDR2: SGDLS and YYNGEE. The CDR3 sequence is CASSSGQGETSYEQYF. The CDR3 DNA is TGTGCCAGCAGCTCCGGACAGGGGGAAACCTCCTACGAGCAGTACTTC.

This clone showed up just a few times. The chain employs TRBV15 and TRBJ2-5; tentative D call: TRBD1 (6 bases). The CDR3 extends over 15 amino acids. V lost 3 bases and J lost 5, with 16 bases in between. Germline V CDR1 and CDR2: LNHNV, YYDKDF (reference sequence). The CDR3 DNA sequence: TGTGCCACCAGCAGGGTCACAGGGTCGGCGGAGACCCAGTACTTC. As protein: CATSRVTGSAETQYF.

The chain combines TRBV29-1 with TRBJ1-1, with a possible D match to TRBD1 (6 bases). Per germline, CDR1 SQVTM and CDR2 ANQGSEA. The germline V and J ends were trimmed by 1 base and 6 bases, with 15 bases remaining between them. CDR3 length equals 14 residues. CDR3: CSVEATTGSAEAFF. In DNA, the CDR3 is TGCAGCGTTGAAGCGACAACAGGGAGTGCTGAAGCTTTCTTT.

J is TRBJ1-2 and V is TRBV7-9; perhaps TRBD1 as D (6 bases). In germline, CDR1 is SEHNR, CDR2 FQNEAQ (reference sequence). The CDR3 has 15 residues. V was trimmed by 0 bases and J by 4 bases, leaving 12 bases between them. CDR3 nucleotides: TGTGCCAGCAGCTTAGCTCAAGGGGGAGGCTATGGCTACACCTTC. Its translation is CASSLAQGGGYGYTF.

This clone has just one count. CDR3 coding DNA: TGTGCCAGCAGCCATTCCGGGACAGGGATCTACGAGCAGTACTTC. Translation gives CASSHSGTGIYEQYF. V is TRBV28 and J is TRBJ2-7; the match to TRBD1 covers 9 bases. The CDR3 is 15 residues long. With V trimmed by 6 bases and J by 3 bases, 9 bases remained unmatched. Looked up from germline, CDR1 is MDHEN and CDR2 is SYDVKM.